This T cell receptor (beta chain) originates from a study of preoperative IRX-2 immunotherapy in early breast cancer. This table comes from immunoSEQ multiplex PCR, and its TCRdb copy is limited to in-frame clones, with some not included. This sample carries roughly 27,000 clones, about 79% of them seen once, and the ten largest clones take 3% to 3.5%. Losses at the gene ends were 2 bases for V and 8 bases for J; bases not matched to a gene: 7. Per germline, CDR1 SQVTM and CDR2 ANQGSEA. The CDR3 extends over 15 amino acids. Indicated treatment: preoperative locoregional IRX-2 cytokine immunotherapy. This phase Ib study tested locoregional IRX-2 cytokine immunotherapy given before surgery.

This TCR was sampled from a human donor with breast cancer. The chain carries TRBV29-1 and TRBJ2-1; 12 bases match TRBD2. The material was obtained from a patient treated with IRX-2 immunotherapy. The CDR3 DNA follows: TGCAGCGTTGAAAGGGCTAGCGGGGGGGCTGATGAGCAGTTCTTC. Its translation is CSVERASGGADEQFF.